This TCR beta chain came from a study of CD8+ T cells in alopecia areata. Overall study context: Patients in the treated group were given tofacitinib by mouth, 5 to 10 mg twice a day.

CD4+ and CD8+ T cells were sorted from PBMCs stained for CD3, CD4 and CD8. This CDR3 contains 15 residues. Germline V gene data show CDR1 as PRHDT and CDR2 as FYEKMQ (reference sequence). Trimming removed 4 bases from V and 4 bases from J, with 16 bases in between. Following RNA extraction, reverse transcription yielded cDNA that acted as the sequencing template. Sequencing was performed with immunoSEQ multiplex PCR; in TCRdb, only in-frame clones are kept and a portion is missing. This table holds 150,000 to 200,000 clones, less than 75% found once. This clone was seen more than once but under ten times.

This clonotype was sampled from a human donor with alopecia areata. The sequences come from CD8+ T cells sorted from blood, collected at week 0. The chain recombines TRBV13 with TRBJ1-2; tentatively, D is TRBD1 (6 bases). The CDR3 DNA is TGTGCCAGCAGCTCTCCCGGGACACGGACCTATGGCTACACCTTC. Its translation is CASSSPGTRTYGYTF.